This T cell receptor beta chain was profiled in a study of blood T cell repertoires in COVID-19. Some clones are missing from TCRdb's copy, which holds only in-frame ones; the method was immunoSEQ multiplex PCR. In the table there are under 12,000 clones, approximately 88% of which are singletons. The CDR3 runs to 16 residues. V trimming: 6 bases; J trimming: 2 bases; junction bases outside the gene matches: 4. Per germline, CDR1 MNHEY and CDR2 SMNVEV (reference sequence). Sequencing used peripheral blood. This TCR was recovered from a human donor in a cohort sampled during active COVID-19. The chain employs TRBV27 and TRBJ2-5; the match to TRBD2 covers 15 bases. CDR3 region: CASSVGLAGGQETQYF. CDR3 coding DNA: TGTGCCAGCAGCGTAGGACTAGCGGGAGGGCAAGAGACCCAGTACTTC.